These 18 T cell receptor beta chains share one sample of origin, sequenced in a study of T-cell memory formation after mild COVID-19. TCRdb re-derived calls from the 5' RACE reads in MiXCR, one entry per CDR3 protein. The table has hundreds of thousands of distinct CDR3 sequences, less than 20% seen once; the top ten hold under 25%. The sequenced sample was PBMCs or a T cell subset sorted from them (not recorded which). These receptor sequences come from a man between 18 and 29 years old who had mild COVID-19 (a few samples of this study predate the infection). Cell type and time point are not known.

V and J are TRBV28 and TRBJ2-4; 8 bases fit TRBD2. CDR1 and CDR2 from the germline V gene are MDHEN and SYDVKM. J was trimmed by 8 bases and V by 3 bases; bases with no gene match: 9. CDR3 length: 15 amino acids. CDR3 DNA sequence: TGTGCCAGCAGTTTCCCGGGGGGGCGAGGGGACATTCAGTACTTC. Translation: CASSFPGGRGDIQYF.

In this sample, this clonotype turned up a few times. The rearrangement joins TRBV2 to TRBJ2-5; D may be TRBD2 (5 bases). CDR1 and CDR2 (germline): SNHLY, FYNNEI. CDR3 size: 13 residues. V lost 11 bases and J 5 bases, leaving 18 bases between the germline ends. The CDR3 DNA reads TGTGCCGCCTCCCGGGATTTGGGGGAGACCCAGTACTTC. Translated, it gives CAASRDLGETQYF.

The chain joins TRBV9 to TRBJ2-5, with 8 bases that match TRBD2. Germline V gives CDR1 SGDLS, CDR2 YYNGEE. V shed 4 bases and J 2 bases; nucleotides not matched to a gene: 10. The CDR3 consists of 16 residues. This CDR3 reads CASSPPDERGQETQYF. The CDR3 DNA reads as TGTGCCAGCAGCCCCCCTGATGAGCGGGGGCAAGAGACCCAGTACTTC.

This clonotype occurred a few times. V usage is TRBV12-3 or TRBV12-4 and J usage is TRBJ1-3; D ambiguous. The CDR3 has 16 residues. The ends were cut back, 3 bases at V and 3 bases at J, with 15 bases in the middle. The CDR3 coding sequence is TGTGCCAGCAGTTTCGTTTACGGGTTTGGTGGAAACACCATATATTTT. Protein product: CASSFVYGFGGNTIYF.

The CDR3, as DNA: TGTGCCAGCAGTTACTCGAGTCTAGCGGGGGGGTCCTACGAGCAGTACGTC. Protein product: CASSYSSLAGGSYEQYV. The V call is TRBV6-6, the J call TRBJ2-7; 12 nucleotides line up with TRBD2. The CDR3 has 17 residues. Germline V gene data show CDR1 as MNHNY and CDR2 as SVGAGI (reference sequence). V lost 0 bases, J lost 1 base, and 4 bases stayed unmatched.

The chain links TRBV6-5 to TRBJ2-7; a possible D gene is TRBD1 (6 bases). The germline V gene encodes CDR1 MNHEY and CDR2 SVGAGI. V gave up 7 bases and J gave up 3 bases, with 16 bases separating them. The length of the CDR3 is 14 residues. CDR3 in DNA: TGTGCCAGCAAGGAATCGGGACATATCTACGAGCAGTACGTC. This sequence encodes CASKESGHIYEQYV.

This clonotype was seen a handful of times. V and J are TRBV12-3 or TRBV12-4 and TRBJ1-6, with D unresolved. The CDR3 covers 16 residues. V lost 6 bases and J lost 0, with 12 bases in between. As DNA, the CDR3 is TGTGCCAGCAGATCCCCCTGGGGCTCCTATAATTCACCCCTCCACTTT. Encoded protein: CASRSPWGSYNSPLHF.

In its sample, this clonotype was seen a few times. Germline and junction disagree at one end, which may indicate a read error. The genes are TRBV7-7 and TRBJ2-5; D ambiguous. The length of the CDR3 is 14 residues. Per the germline V gene, CDR1 is SSHAT and CDR2 is FNYEAQ (reference sequence). DNA of the CDR3: TGTGCTAGCAGCCCCTCCGGGTTAAGGGAGACCCAGTACTTC. Translated: CASSPSGLRETQYF.

A few counts support this clonotype. The V and J genes are TRBV4-1 and TRBJ1-6; D unclear. Germline assignment: CDR1 MGHRA and CDR2 YSYEKL. The CDR3 totals 18 residues. The V end lost 4 bases, the J end lost 7 bases, and 23 bases lay between the germline ends. CDR3 coding DNA: TGCGCCAGCAGCCGCTCACTGACGGGCCTAAATCCCAATTCACCCCTCCACTTT. It is translated as CASSRSLTGLNPNSPLHF.

V and J are TRBV11-2 and TRBJ2-5; D is perhaps TRBD1 or TRBD2 (6 bases each). Germline loops: CDR1 SGHAT, CDR2 FQNNGV. The CDR3 sequence is 14 residues long. V shed 5 bases and J shed 5 bases, with 15 bases lying between them. The CDR3 sequence is CASSVGGLAETQYF. DNA of the CDR3: TGTGCCAGCAGCGTAGGGGGGCTGGCGGAGACCCAGTACTTC.

This clonotype was counted a few times. The J gene is TRBJ2-1, the V gene TRBV20-1; a weak D match, TRBD1 (6 bases). Germline V gene lookup returns CDR1 DFQATT and CDR2 SNEGSKA (reference sequence). The CDR3 runs 13 residues. V was cut by 5 bases and J by 7 bases, with 15 bases left in between. This CDR3 reads CSAPPGVVNEQFF. The CDR3 bases are TGCAGTGCTCCGCCAGGGGTGGTGAATGAGCAGTTCTTC.

This clonotype has only a few counts. This rearrangement joins TRBV9 to TRBJ2-5; 7 bases agree with TRBD2. Germline V gene sequence: CDR1 SGDLS, CDR2 YYNGEE. This CDR3 spans 14 amino acids. Germline trimming cut 4 bases from V and 4 bases from J; bases unmatched to any gene: 7. The CDR3 spells CASSPQERGETQYF. CDR3 bases: TGTGCCAGCAGCCCCCAGGAGCGGGGAGAGACCCAGTACTTC.

J is TRBJ1-4 and V is TRBV4-2; D perhaps matches TRBD1 (5 bases). Germline V gene lookup returns CDR1 LGHNA and CDR2 YNFKEQ. The CDR3 contains 15 residues. V was trimmed by 1 base and J by 9 bases, leaving 15 bases between them. CDR3 coding DNA: TGTGCCAGCAGCCAAGCCAGGACAATGGAAAAAAAACTGTTTTTT. Amino acids: CASSQARTMEKKLFF.

The V and J genes are TRBV20-1 and TRBJ1-2, with D tentatively TRBD1 (5 bases). The CDR3 runs to 15 residues. From germline, CDR1 is DFQATT and CDR2 SNEGSKA (reference sequence). With 1 base removed from V and 1 base from J, the gap between germline ends came to 13 bases. The CDR3 coding sequence is TGCAGTGCTAGAGGCCGCCAGGGAGGTAACTATGGCTACACCTTC. As protein: CSARGRQGGNYGYTF.

This clonotype was seen many times. V is TRBV20-1 and J is TRBJ2-1, with TRBD1 identical over 11 bases. The CDR3 runs to 15 residues. Germline V gene sequence: CDR1 DFQATT, CDR2 SNEGSKA (reference sequence). The V segment lost 4 bases and the J segment 6 bases; nucleotides outside the gene matches: 8. The CDR3 spells CSATTGTGGSNEQFF. CDR3 DNA sequence: TGCAGTGCTACAACCGGGACAGGGGGTTCCAATGAGCAGTTCTTC.

A few counts support this clonotype. The V call is TRBV5-1, the J call TRBJ2-5; D not certain. From germline, CDR1 is SGHRS and CDR2 YFSETQ. V was trimmed by 4 bases and J by 7 bases, leaving 11 bases between them. This CDR3 region has 12 residues. CDR3 residues: CASSGSLGTQYF. For the CDR3, the DNA is TGCGCCAGCAGCGGCTCCTTGGGGACCCAGTACTTC.

This clonotype was observed a few times. The V and J genes are TRBV12-5 and TRBJ2-1; D gene uncertain. Germline loops: CDR1 LGHNT, CDR2 FRNRAP. The CDR3 loop spans 11 amino acids. The V end was cut by 3 bases, the J end by 4 bases, with 1 base between. The CDR3 sequence is CASGFYNEQFF. CDR3 DNA: TGTGCTAGTGGTTTTTACAATGAGCAGTTCTTC.

This chain joins TRBV20-1 and TRBJ2-3; perhaps TRBD2 as D (6 bases). Germline V gene data show CDR1 as DFQATT and CDR2 as SNEGSKA (reference sequence). Trimming removed 0 bases from V and 4 bases from J, with 17 bases in between. This CDR3 spans 16 amino acids. CDR3 sequence reads: CSARDPTSYIPDTQYF. The CDR3 nucleotides are TGCAGTGCTAGAGATCCGACTAGTTATATCCCAGATACGCAGTATTTT.